Sequencing of this TCR beta chain was carried out in a study of T cell responses to AZD1222 COVID-19 vaccine. Study-level findings and limits: Along spike, vaccine-associated CD4 TCRs were found throughout, with dominance at 160-218 and 743-854. Spike-specific TCR breadth rose after two AZD1222 doses, and depth rose as well.

On this clone itself: Its antigen is unidentified.

Germline V gives CDR1 LGHNA, CDR2 YNFKEQ. Trimming shortened V by 0 bases and J by 0 bases, and 14 bases separated the two germline ends. This CDR3 is 18 amino acids long. Here immunoSEQ multiplex PCR was the method, and the copy in TCRdb shows in-frame clones only, minus some. Of 50,000 or so clones in the sample, around nine tenths were seen once. Sequenced here: peripheral blood, sampled 28 days after the second AZD1222 dose. This clonotype was sampled from an adult who received the AZD1222 COVID-19 vaccine. The chain combines TRBV4-2 with TRBJ2-2; D remains ambiguous. CDR3 coding DNA: TGTGCCAGCAGCCAAGATCGGTCACAGATCGCGAACACCGGGGAGCTGTTTTTT. It translates to CASSQDRSQIANTGELFF.